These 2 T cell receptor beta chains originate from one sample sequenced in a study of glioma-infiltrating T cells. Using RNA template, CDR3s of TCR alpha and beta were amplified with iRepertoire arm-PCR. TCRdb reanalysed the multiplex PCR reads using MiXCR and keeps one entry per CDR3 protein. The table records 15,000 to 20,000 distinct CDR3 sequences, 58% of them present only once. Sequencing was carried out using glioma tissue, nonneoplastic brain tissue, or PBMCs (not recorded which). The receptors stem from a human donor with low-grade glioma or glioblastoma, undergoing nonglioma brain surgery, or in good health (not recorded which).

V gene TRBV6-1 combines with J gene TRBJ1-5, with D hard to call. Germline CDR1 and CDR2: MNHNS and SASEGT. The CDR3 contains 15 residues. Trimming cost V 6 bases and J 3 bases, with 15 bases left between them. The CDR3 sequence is CASSPLTPLNQPQHF. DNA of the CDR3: TGTGCCAGCAGCCCTCTTACACCCCTCAATCAGCCCCAGCATTTT.

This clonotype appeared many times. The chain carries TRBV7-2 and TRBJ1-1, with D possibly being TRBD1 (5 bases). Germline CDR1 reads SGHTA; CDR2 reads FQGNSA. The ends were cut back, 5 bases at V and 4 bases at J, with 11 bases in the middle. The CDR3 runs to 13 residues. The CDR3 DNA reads TGTGCCAGCAGCCCGGTGGGGGTCACTGAAGCTTTCTTT. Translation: CASSPVGVTEAFF.